These 25 T cell receptor beta chains originate from one sample sequenced in a study of tumor and adjacent non-tumor tissue in lung cancer. This sample's RNA came from whole unsorted tissue. The library came from three nested PCR rounds adapted from ARM-PCR protocols. TCRdb called the multiplex PCR reads again in MiXCR, with one record for every CDR3 protein. The data show just over 200,000 distinct CDR3 sequences, roughly 70% seen once. Source material: lung tumor tissue. These receptors all come from a man between 60 and 70 years old with non-small cell lung cancer.

As for this clonotype: The germline gene is not matched at one end of the junction; a read error may be the cause. This chain joins TRBV5-1 and TRBJ2-7; a possible D gene is TRBD2 (6 bases). Germline CDR1 SGHRS, CDR2 YFSETQ. The CDR3 consists of 17 residues. CDR3 residues: CASSSRGELSGVYEQYF. CDR3 coding DNA: TGTGCCAGCAGCTCCCGAGGGGAACTATCGGGAGTTTACGAGCAGTACTTC.

Concerning this clonotype itself: A much larger clone is a single base away; this may be a read error. The V call is TRBV12-3 or TRBV12-4, the J call TRBJ2-3; TRBD1 or TRBD2 may be the D gene (5 bases each). The CDR3 spans 13 residues. Deletions cut 7 bases from V and 7 bases from J, with 15 bases between. The CDR3 coding sequence is TGTGCCAGCACCAGGGACCTCAAAAATACGCAGTATTTT. Its translation is CASTRDLKNTQYF.

About this clonotype itself: A much larger clone sits a single nucleotide away, making a read error possible. This rearrangement joins TRBV11-2 to TRBJ2-7; D assignment may be TRBD1 or TRBD2 (6 bases each). The CDR3 spans 14 residues. Germline V gives CDR1 SGHAT, CDR2 FQNNGV. Here the CDR3 DNA reads TGTGCCAGCTGCTTAAGTCGGGGGCGTTACGAGCAGTACTTC. It translates to CASCLSRGRYEQYF.

This clonotype was recorded many times. The chain recombines TRBV12-3 or TRBV12-4 with TRBJ2-7; the D is unclear. This CDR3 contains 12 residues. V lost 7 bases and J 4 bases, leaving 11 bases between the germline ends. The CDR3 DNA reads TGTGCCAGCAAAGGAGCCAGGTACGAGCAGTACTTC. Protein product: CASKGARYEQYF.

About this clonotype: Because it lacks the conserved phenylalanine or tryptophan at the end, this CDR3 is likely a read error. The J gene is TRBJ1-2, the V gene TRBV29-1, with unresolved D. This CDR3 is 10 amino acids long. V lost 6 bases to trimming and J lost 7 bases, with 9 bases between them. CDR1 SQVTM and CDR2 ANQGSEA come from the germline V gene. DNA for the CDR3: TGCAGCGTCCACCTGAGTGGCTACACCATC. Translated: CSVHLSGYTI.

Details on this clonotype: A much larger clone sits a single nucleotide away, making a read error possible. V gene TRBV5-1 combines with J gene TRBJ2-5, with no clear D. Between the trimmed V and J ends, which lost 0 bases and 5 bases, there was a span of 11 bases. This CDR3 is built from 14 residues. The germline V gene has CDR1 SGHRS and CDR2 YFSETQ. The CDR3: CASSLEAREETQYF. The DNA of the CDR3 is TGCGCCAGCAGCTTGGAGGCCCGTGAGGAGACCCAGTACTTC.

For the CDR3, the DNA is TGTGCCAGCAGCTTGGATGCACCTGGGAGGCTGTTTTTT. The encoded protein is CASSLDAPGRLFF. The chain carries TRBV5-4 and TRBJ2-2; D might be TRBD2 (5 bases). The CDR3 consists of 13 residues. CDR1 SGHNT and CDR2 YYREEE come from the germline V gene (reference sequence). Trimming took 0 bases from V and 13 from J, leaving 13 bases between them. The variable domain in full, with the rest retrieved from reference TRBV5-4 and TRBJ2-2, is ETGVTQSPTHLIKTRGQQVTLRCSSQSGHNTVSWYQQALGQGPQFIFQYYREEENGRGNFPPRFSGLQFPNYSSELNVNALELDDSALYLCASSLDAPGRLFFGEGSRLTVL.

This clonotype appeared once. One base away lies a much larger clone, so this may be a sequencing read error. V is TRBV5-1 and J is TRBJ1-1; TRBD1 aligns across 8 bases. Germline CDR1 is SGHRS and CDR2 is YFSETQ. This CDR3 has 16 amino acids. Unmatched junction bases numbered 16, after V lost 8 bases and J lost 4 bases. CDR3 DNA sequence: TGCGCCAGGAGCCCAAACCCCAGGGGGCTGGGCACTGAAGCTTTCTTT. Translated, it gives CARSPNPRGLGTEAFF.

A note on this clonotype: At one of its ends the junction is not consistent with the germline gene, which may arise from a read error. This chain links TRBV4-1 with TRBJ2-7, with 7 bases aligning to TRBD1. Germline assignment: CDR1 MGHRA and CDR2 YSYEKL. The CDR3 has 14 residues. As DNA, the CDR3 is TGCGCAAGCAGCCAAGGACAGGACTCCCACGAGCAGTATTTC. Encoded protein: CASSQGQDSHEQYF.

Comment on this clonotype: Its ends do not fully match the called genes, so a read error is possible. V gene TRBV20-1 combines with J gene TRBJ1-5; the D gene is possibly TRBD1 (5 bases). The CDR3 length is 15 residues. Germline V lookup: CDR1 DFQATT, CDR2 SNEGSKA (reference sequence). The CDR3: CSASPGCVGNQPQHF. CDR3 in DNA: TGCAGTGCTAGTCCAGGGTGCGTTGGCAATCAGCCCCAGCACTTT.

There are a few counts of this clonotype. The chain has TRBV20-1 and TRBJ2-7; TRBD2 matches 11 bases. This CDR3 is 15 amino acids long. The trim removed 4 bases at V and 2 bases at J, leaving 7 bases unmatched. From germline, CDR1 is DFQATT and CDR2 SNEGSKA (reference sequence). The CDR3: CSAMGTSGHTYEQYF. The CDR3 region has the DNA TGCAGTGCTATGGGGACTAGCGGACATACCTACGAGCAGTACTTC.

Regarding this clonotype: One junction end disagrees with the germline gene, perhaps due to a read error. This chain uses TRBV11-3 with TRBJ2-4; D possibly corresponds to TRBD1 (5 bases). Per germline, CDR1 SGHNT and CDR2 YENEEA. This CDR3 contains 12 residues. The CDR3 is CASSLTGSIQYF. In DNA, the CDR3 is TGTGCCAGCAGCCTCACAGGTTCCATTCAGTATTTC.

The chain joins TRBV7-9 to TRBJ1-2; D may be TRBD1 (5 bases). V was shortened by 1 base and J by 9 bases, with 24 bases between the two germline ends. The V gene's germline CDR1 is SEHNR and CDR2 FQNEAQ (reference sequence). The CDR3 has 17 residues. The CDR3 bases are TGTGCCAGCAGCTTAGAACGCCCAGGACAATTAAGATATAGCTACACCTTC. As protein: CASSLERPGQLRYSYTF. Using reference TRBV7-9 and TRBJ1-2 for the parts outside the CDR3, the full variable domain is DTGVSQNPRHKITKRGQNVTFRCDPISEHNRLYWYRQTLGQGPEFLTYFQNEAQLEKSRLLSDRFSAERPKGSFSTLEIQRTEQGDSAMYLCASSLERPGQLRYSYTFGSGTRLTVV.

The chain has TRBV20-1 and TRBJ1-5; weak D call: TRBD1 (6 bases). The CDR3 runs 14 residues. CDR1 is DFQATT, CDR2 SNEGSKA, per germline (reference sequence). V was clipped by 1 base and J by 8 bases, with 15 bases between them. The CDR3 sequence: CSARVGGSIKPQHF. The CDR3 DNA reads TGCAGTGCTAGAGTAGGGGGGAGCATTAAGCCCCAGCATTTT.

Regarding this clonotype: Given a much more abundant clone one base away, this may be a read error. The chain links TRBV11-1 to TRBJ2-3; no clear D gene. The CDR3 length is 12 residues. V was trimmed by 3 bases and J by 4 bases, leaving 5 bases between them. Germline V gene lookup returns CDR1 SGHAT and CDR2 FQDESV (reference sequence). CDR3 DNA: TGTGCCAGCAGCTTGTGTCCAGATACGCAGTATTTT. Encoded protein: CASSLCPDTQYF.

As concerns this clonotype: An end of the junction differs from the germline gene, which may be a read error. CDR3 in DNA: TGCGCCAGCAGTCAAGGGACTAACGGGATCAATGAGCAGTACTTC. Translated: CASSQGTNGINEQYF. The chain has TRBV4-3 and TRBJ2-1; 7 bases align to TRBD2. The DNA end lines up better with TRBJ2-7; the J call may be wrong. The CDR3 totals 15 residues. The V gene's germline CDR1 is LGHNA and CDR2 YSLEER.

This clonotype was seen once. The chain links TRBV20-1 to TRBJ2-1; 8 nucleotides match TRBD2. This CDR3 has 16 residues. J gave up 2 bases and V 6 bases, and 12 bases lay outside the gene matches. Per the germline V gene, CDR1 is DFQATT and CDR2 is SNEGSKA (reference sequence). The CDR3 region is CSASPEALAAYNEQFF. CDR3 bases: TGCAGTGCGTCCCCAGAGGCACTAGCGGCCTACAATGAGCAGTTCTTC.

In regard to this clonotype: This may stem from a read error, because a much larger clone lies one nucleotide away. This rearrangement joins TRBV5-4 to TRBJ2-3, with D perhaps TRBD2 (5 bases). This CDR3 region has 16 residues. V lost 4 bases, J lost 5 bases, and 20 bases lay in between. CDR1 and CDR2 (germline): SGHNT, YYREEE (reference sequence). The CDR3 DNA reads as TGTGCCAGCAGCCAAGGACTGATACCTAACATAGATACGCAGTATTTT. Translated: CASSQGLIPNIDTQYF. Complete variable domain (other parts from reference TRBV5-4 and TRBJ2-3): ETGVTQSPTHLIKTRGQQVTLRCSSQSGHNTVSWYQQALGQGPQFIFQYYREEENGRGNFPPRFSGLQFPNYSSELNVNALELDDSALYLCASSQGLIPNIDTQYFGPGTRLTVL.

In the case of this clonotype: The conserved phenylalanine or tryptophan normally closing the CDR3 is absent here, so this likely arose from a read error. The V gene is TRBV6-5, the J gene TRBJ2-1; 8 positions agree with TRBD2. CDR1 and CDR2 (germline): MNHEY, SVGAGI. V dropped 4 bases and J dropped 6; count of bases not matched to a gene: 14. The CDR3 length is 17 residues. The CDR3, as DNA: TGTGCCAGCAGTTTATGGGCTACCGGGAGGGCCTTCAATGAGCAGTTCCTC. Translated: CASSLWATGRAFNEQFL.

As regards this clonotype: Relative to the germline gene, one junction end is altered; a read error may explain this. J is TRBJ2-5 and V is TRBV6-1; 13 nucleotides align to TRBD2. The CDR3 is 15 residues long. Germline loops: CDR1 MNHNS, CDR2 SASEGT. The CDR3 coding sequence is TGTGCCAGCAGCTTGACTAGCGGGAGGACAGAGACCCCGTACTTC. The encoded protein is CASSLTSGRTETPYF.

In its sample, this clonotype was seen many times. The chain joins TRBV11-3 to TRBJ2-3; the match to TRBD2 covers 11 bases. The CDR3 consists of 18 residues. CDR1 SGHNT and CDR2 YENEEA come from the germline V gene. V shed 5 bases, J shed 4 bases, and the junction held 14 bases outside the gene matches. CDR3 sequence reads: CASSPGTIAGGPADTQYF. The CDR3 DNA follows: TGTGCCAGCAGCCCCGGGACAATAGCGGGGGGGCCCGCAGATACGCAGTATTTT.

The chain employs TRBV6-2 or TRBV6-3 and TRBJ2-1, with TRBD2 identical over 7 bases. CDR1 and CDR2 from the germline V gene are MNHEY and SVGEGT. V trimming: 8 bases; J trimming: 9 bases; junction bases outside the gene matches: 16. The CDR3 is 15 amino acids. CDR3 DNA: TGTGCCAGCGCCCACTTGGCGGGAGTCTTCCCTGAGCAGTTCTTC. As protein: CASAHLAGVFPEQFF.

Remarks on this clonotype: A much larger clone differs from this one at a single base, so this may be a read error. CDR3: CASSLSATTYNEQFF. The CDR3 nucleotides read TGTGCCAGCAGCTTGTCGGCTACCACCTACAATGAGCAGTTCTTC. The rearrangement links TRBV7-3 to TRBJ2-1; unclear D gene. Germline CDR1 is SGHTA and CDR2 is FQGTGA. V lost 3 bases to trimming and J lost 2 bases, with 11 bases between them. The CDR3 extends over 15 amino acids. The full variable domain, with the rest looked up from reference TRBV7-3 and TRBJ2-1, is GAGVSQTPSNKVTEKGKYVELRCDPISGHTALYWYRQSLGQGPEFLIYFQGTGAADDSGLPNDRFFAVRPEGSVSTLKIQRTERGDSAVYLCASSLSATTYNEQFFGPGTRLTVL.

Comment on this clonotype: One base away lies a much larger clone, so this may be a sequencing read error. J is TRBJ1-6 and V is TRBV29-1, with 9 nucleotides matching TRBD1. J lost 7 bases, V lost 5 bases, and 3 bases had no gene match. The CDR3 extends over 13 amino acids. Germline CDR1 SQVTM, CDR2 ANQGSEA. The CDR3 bases are TGCAGCGTTAGACAGGGGGACAATTCACCCCTCCACTTT. Translating it yields CSVRQGDNSPLHF.

This clonotype was found a few times. This may be a read error: a much more frequent sequence differs by one nucleotide. V usage is TRBV11-1 and J usage is TRBJ1-2; no firm D call. V dropped 1 base and J dropped 7 bases, with 16 bases sitting between them. Germline-derived CDR1 and CDR2 are SGHAT and FQDESV (reference sequence). CDR3 length: 15 residues. CDR3 bases: TGTGCCAGCAGCTTAGAAATCGGGGAAACCTCTGGCTACACCTTC. Residues: CASSLEIGETSGYTF. The full variable domain, in which reference TRBV11-1 and TRBJ1-2 provide the parts outside the CDR3, is EAEVAQSPRYKITEKSQAVAFWCDPISGHATLYWYRQILGQGPELLVQFQDESVVDDSQLPKDRFSAERLKGVDSTLKIQPAELGDSAMYLCASSLEIGETSGYTFGSGTRLTVV.